The 28 T cell receptor beta chains given below trace back to one sample, sequenced in a study of human T cells and chemical hapten exposure. Specified time point: pre-sensitization, week 0. Regarding treatment: therapeutic diphenylcyclopropenone sensitization with weekly scalp DPC. Using its own MiXCR run on the RACE reads, TCRdb lists one record per CDR3 protein. The sample holds about 300,000 distinct CDR3 sequences; around 5.5% are singletons and the top ten take less than 9%. The input for sequencing was whole blood, taken in connection with sensitization to the hapten diphenylcyclopropenone (DPC). The receptor source for this set is a woman aged 18 to 35 with alopecia areata. Some clones in this sample may be carry-over from other donors' samples.

Only a few counts were recorded for this clonotype. The chain uses TRBV27 and TRBJ1-5, with D uncertain. Trimming took 2 bases from V and 6 from J, leaving 11 bases between them. Germline V lookup: CDR1 MNHEY, CDR2 SMNVEV (reference sequence). CDR3 length equals 14 residues. As DNA, the CDR3 is TGTGCCAGCAGTTTAATGGAGGCGGGTCAGCCCCAGCATTTT. Translated, it gives CASSLMEAGQPQHF.

This clonotype has more than one count but fewer than ten. This chain joins TRBV12-3 or TRBV12-4 and TRBJ1-3; D call uncertain. V was cut by 10 bases and J by 0 bases, with 10 bases left in between. The CDR3 consists of 13 residues. DNA of the CDR3: TGTGCCACTTCCGATTACTCTGGAAACACCATATATTTT. Translation: CATSDYSGNTIYF.

The J gene is TRBJ2-7, the V gene TRBV27; 7 positions agree with TRBD1. The CDR3 is made up of 12 amino acids. V lost 8 bases, J lost 5 bases, and 6 bases stayed unmatched. The V gene's germline CDR1 is MNHEY and CDR2 SMNVEV (reference sequence). The CDR3 spells CASGRQGHEQYF. The CDR3 bases are TGTGCCAGCGGTAGACAGGGCCACGAGCAGTACTTC.

The V call is TRBV4-1, the J call TRBJ2-3; TRBD2 matches 9 bases. The CDR3 sequence is 14 residues long. Germline V gene data show CDR1 as MGHRA and CDR2 as YSYEKL. V lost 2 bases and J lost 6; bases outside the gene matches: 3. In DNA, the CDR3 is TGCGCCAGCAGCCAAAGACTAGCGGATGATACGCAGTATTTT. This translates into CASSQRLADDTQYF.

This clonotype was counted ten times or more. The rearrangement joins TRBV7-2 to TRBJ1-3; 9 bases match TRBD1. Per the germline V gene, CDR1 is SGHTA and CDR2 is FQGNSA. The CDR3 consists of 15 residues. V was clipped by 1 base and J by 4 bases; unmatched bases: 2. The CDR3: CASSLGGTGGNTIYF. The CDR3 coding sequence is TGTGCCAGCAGCTTAGGCGGGACAGGGGGAAACACCATATATTTT.

This clonotype was seen more than once but under ten times. This chain joins TRBV12-3 or TRBV12-4 and TRBJ2-3, with a possible D match to TRBD2 (6 bases). This CDR3 spans 16 amino acids. The germline V and J ends were trimmed by 1 base and 0 bases, with 11 bases remaining between them. CDR3 in amino acids: CASSLVLATSTDTQYF. The CDR3 bases are TGTGCCAGCAGTTTAGTCCTAGCGACGAGCACAGATACGCAGTATTTT.

This clonotype was recorded at least ten times. The chain carries TRBV6-6 and TRBJ1-5; D call uncertain. This CDR3 is 15 amino acids long. The V gene's germline CDR1 is MNHNY and CDR2 SVGAGI (reference sequence). V was shortened by 5 bases and J by 2 bases, with 13 bases between the two germline ends. CDR3 nucleotide sequence: TGTGCCAGCAGTCAAACTTCGACTGGCAATCAGCCCCAGCATTTT. Its translation is CASSQTSTGNQPQHF.

The V call is TRBV12-3 or TRBV12-4, the J call TRBJ1-2; no reliable D call. The CDR3 has 13 amino acids. V lost 5 bases to trimming and J lost 11 bases, with 18 bases between them. Here the CDR3 DNA reads TGTGCCAGCAGTCGGATCCATGGGAGTCCATACACCTTC. The encoded protein is CASSRIHGSPYTF.

Comments on this clonotype: Since a much larger clone is just one base distant, this may be a read error. The gene calls are TRBV5-1 and TRBJ2-2; no reliable D call. Per germline, CDR1 SGHRS and CDR2 YFSETQ. CDR3 size: 13 residues. The CDR3 spells CTSRIGNTGELFF. The CDR3 DNA reads TGCACCAGCCGCATCGGGAACACCGGGGAGCTGTTTTTT.

There are a few counts of this clonotype. CDR3 nucleotides: TGTGCCAGCAGTTTATTGCCTCCTGGATGGGGGACTGAAGCTTTCTTT. Translating gives CASSLLPPGWGTEAFF. This chain uses TRBV27 with TRBJ1-1, with D perhaps matching TRBD1 (5 bases). This CDR3 is 16 amino acids long. The V and J ends lost 1 base and 5 bases respectively, with 17 bases between them. Germline values: CDR1 MNHEY, CDR2 SMNVEV (reference sequence).

This clonotype was detected only a few times. V gene TRBV7-9 combines with J gene TRBJ1-1, with D unresolved. Germline-derived CDR1 and CDR2 are SEHNR and FQNEAQ (reference sequence). Trimming removed 1 base at V and 3 bases at J, with 15 bases between. The CDR3 runs to 16 residues. CDR3 in amino acids: CASSLVVGNRDTEAFF. Written as DNA, the CDR3 is TGTGCCAGCAGCTTAGTAGTAGGGAATAGAGACACTGAAGCTTTCTTT.

The V and J genes are TRBV4-1 and TRBJ1-2, with TRBD1 matching over 9 bases. Germline CDR1 reads MGHRA; CDR2 reads YSYEKL. This CDR3 has 16 amino acids. With 0 bases clipped from V and 6 bases from J, the junction kept 8 bases outside the gene matches. The CDR3: CASSQDGTGSKNGYTF. The CDR3 DNA is TGCGCCAGCAGCCAAGATGGGACAGGGAGCAAGAATGGCTACACCTTC.

This clonotype was counted a few times. The chain uses TRBV9 and TRBJ2-6, with D hard to call. The V end lost 1 base, the J end lost 7 bases, and 9 bases lay between the germline ends. Germline assignment: CDR1 SGDLS and CDR2 YYNGEE. The CDR3 loop spans 14 amino acids. CDR3 sequence (DNA): TGTGCCAGCAGCGTACAAGGGAATGCCAACGTCCTGACTTTC. Its protein is CASSVQGNANVLTF. Full variable domain (missing parts from reference TRBV9 and TRBJ2-6): DSGVTQTPKHLITATGQRVTLRCSPRSGDLSVYWYQQSLDQGLQFLIQYYNGEERAKGNILERFSAQQFPDLHSELNLSSLELGDSALYFCASSVQGNANVLTFGAGSRLTVL.

The chain employs TRBV25-1 and TRBJ1-1; D is ambiguous. Deletions cut 8 bases from V and 1 base from J, with 11 bases between. From germline, CDR1 is MGHDK and CDR2 SYGVNS. The CDR3 sequence is 13 residues long. The CDR3 region is CASSRLGNTEAFF. In DNA form, the CDR3 reads TGTGCCAGCTCTCGACTTGGGAACACTGAAGCTTTCTTT.

This clonotype was counted many times. J is TRBJ1-2 and V is TRBV6-5, with 7 bases that match TRBD1. The CDR3 has 15 residues. Unmatched junction bases numbered 10, after V lost 9 bases and J lost 0 bases. Germline loops: CDR1 MNHEY, CDR2 SVGAGI. The CDR3 region is CASRIGTVANYGYTF. In DNA form, the CDR3 reads TGTGCCAGTAGAATAGGGACAGTAGCTAACTATGGCTACACCTTC.

The genes are TRBV11-2 and TRBJ2-3; 9 bases are a match to TRBD2. Germline V gene data show CDR1 as SGHAT and CDR2 as FQNNGV. The CDR3 totals 18 residues. Losses at the gene ends were 1 base for V and 6 bases for J; bases not matched to a gene: 14. CDR3 amino acids: CASSLVVSRGGRSDTQYF. Written as DNA, the CDR3 is TGTGCCAGCAGCTTAGTGGTCTCGCGGGGGGGCCGGTCGGATACGCAGTATTTT.

This clonotype has a handful of counts. The chain links TRBV4-2 to TRBJ1-1; D gene ambiguous. The CDR3 sequence is 13 residues long. The germline V gene encodes CDR1 LGHNA and CDR2 YNFKEQ. Between the trimmed V and J ends, which lost 4 bases and 7 bases, there was a span of 13 bases. Here the CDR3 DNA reads TGTGCCAGCAGCCCGACCTTTCAAGTTGAAGCTTTCTTT. Translated: CASSPTFQVEAFF.

This clonotype has ten or more counts. The rearrangement uses TRBV6-5 and TRBJ2-3; the match to TRBD1 covers 8 bases. The CDR3 has 14 amino acids. V lost 6 bases, J lost 4 bases, and 6 bases stayed unmatched. Germline CDR1 and CDR2: MNHEY and SVGAGI. CDR3 amino acids: CASSSGQGSDTQYF. The CDR3 coding sequence is TGTGCCAGCAGCTCCGGACAGGGCTCAGATACGCAGTATTTT.

This clonotype was counted only a few times. J is TRBJ2-5 and V is TRBV4-3; D perhaps matches TRBD1 (5 bases). The V end was cut by 0 bases, the J end by 5 bases, with 13 bases between. The CDR3 is made up of 15 amino acids. Germline V CDR1 and CDR2: LGHNA, YSLEER. The CDR3: CASSQDQGPRETQYF. CDR3 DNA: TGCGCCAGCAGCCAAGATCAGGGTCCGAGGGAGACCCAGTACTTC.

The V and J genes are TRBV7-9 and TRBJ1-1; D unresolved. The CDR3 extends over 12 amino acids. Germline CDR1 reads SEHNR; CDR2 reads FQNEAQ (reference sequence). V was shortened by 10 bases and J by 0 bases, with 9 bases between the two germline ends. The CDR3 DNA reads TGTGCCAACCGAGAGATGAACACTGAAGCTTTCTTT. Its protein product is CANREMNTEAFF. Filled out from reference TRBV7-9 and TRBJ1-1, the complete variable domain reads DTGVSQNPRHKITKRGQNVTFRCDPISEHNRLYWYRQTLGQGPEFLTYFQNEAQLEKSRLLSDRFSAERPKGSFSTLEIQRTEQGDSAMYLCANREMNTEAFFGQGTRLTVV.

This chain joins TRBV5-1 and TRBJ2-5; no definite D call. The CDR3 runs 15 residues. CDR1 SGHRS and CDR2 YFSETQ come from the germline V gene. The V end lost 0 bases, the J end lost 1 base, and 10 bases lay between the germline ends. CDR3 sequence reads: CASSLAQSVQETQYF. The DNA of the CDR3 is TGCGCCAGCAGCTTGGCGCAGTCAGTCCAAGAGACCCAGTACTTC.

To note about this clonotype: A much bigger clone sits one base away, suggesting this may be a read error. The chain joins TRBV20-1 to TRBJ2-7, with D possibly TRBD2 on 6 matching bases. Looked up from germline, CDR1 is DFQATT and CDR2 is SNEGSKA (reference sequence). There are 16 residues in the CDR3. The CDR3 DNA sequence: TGCAGTGCTAGAGATCCGGAGGGATTCCTCTCCTACGACCAGTACTTC. Its translation: CSARDPEGFLSYDQYF.

The genes are TRBV6-2 or TRBV6-3 and TRBJ1-6, with D perhaps TRBD1 (5 bases). The CDR3 consists of 13 residues. The V end lost 9 bases, the J end lost 7 bases, and 13 bases lay between the germline ends. Germline loops: CDR1 MNHEY, CDR2 SVGEGT. CDR3 in amino acids: CASRRGANSPLHF. The CDR3 DNA reads TGTGCCAGTCGGAGGGGTGCGAATTCACCCCTCCACTTT.

The chain combines TRBV5-1 with TRBJ1-4; a possible D gene is TRBD1 (6 bases). V was cut by 0 bases and J by 6 bases, with 12 bases left in between. From germline, CDR1 is SGHRS and CDR2 YFSETQ. This CDR3 is 15 amino acids long. For the CDR3, the DNA is TGCGCCAGCAGCTTGGCCAGGGGCTTTTATGAAAAACTGTTTTTT. This translates into CASSLARGFYEKLFF.

At least ten counts were recorded for this clonotype. V gene TRBV2 combines with J gene TRBJ1-1, with D unresolved. The CDR3 length is 13 residues. V gave up 8 bases and J gave up 3 bases, with 13 bases separating them. The germline CDR1 and CDR2 sequences are SNHLY and FYNNEI. CDR3 protein: CASSPTLDTEAFF. As DNA, the CDR3 is TGTGCCAGCTCCCCCACCCTGGACACTGAAGCTTTCTTT.

This clonotype turned up a few times. This chain connects TRBV6-2 or TRBV6-3 to TRBJ2-1; 7 nucleotides align to TRBD2. The CDR3 covers 16 residues. V lost 6 bases, J lost 5 bases, and 13 bases stayed unmatched. Germline-derived CDR1 and CDR2 are MNHEY and SVGEGT. This chain's CDR3 is CASSPPQAGRDNEQFF. The CDR3 nucleotides are TGTGCCAGCAGCCCCCCGCAAGCGGGGAGAGACAATGAGCAGTTCTTC.

This clonotype has only a few counts. This rearrangement joins TRBV3-1 to TRBJ1-2, with 7 bases matching TRBD1. Per germline, CDR1 LGHDT and CDR2 YNNKEL (reference sequence). Trimming at V came to 4 bases and at J to 6 bases, leaving 8 bases not matched to a gene. This CDR3 region has 14 residues. The DNA for the CDR3 is TGTGCCAGCAGCCCACTGGGACAGAGGGATGGCTACACCTTC. It translates to CASSPLGQRDGYTF.

Only a few counts were recorded for this clonotype. The genes are TRBV7-2 and TRBJ2-5; the D is unclear. The germline gives CDR1 SGHTA, CDR2 FQGNSA. With 3 bases removed from V and 2 bases from J, the gap between germline ends came to 10 bases. The CDR3 runs 14 residues. DNA for the CDR3: TGTGCCAGCAGCTTGTTCGATATTCAAGAGACCCAGTACTTC. Encoded protein: CASSLFDIQETQYF.